This T cell receptor beta chain is from a study of T-cell reconstitution after alpha-beta-depleted transplantation in children. This clonotype was counted many times. The CDR3 length is 15 residues. Trimming cost V 3 bases and J 6 bases; bases outside gene matches: 11. The germline V gene has CDR1 SQVTM and CDR2 ANQGSEA. Preparation of the TCRbeta library involved a method that used unique molecular identifiers. TCRdb analysed the PCR reads with MiXCR anew, one entry per CDR3 protein. This table holds 600,000 to 700,000 distinct CDR3 sequences, over 15% found once. This TCR was recovered from a human donor who donated a stem cell graft to a child with acute myeloid leukemia. This chain uses TRBV29-1 with TRBJ2-1; 7 nucleotides line up with TRBD1. Sequenced material: PBMCs from the stem cell graft donor, taken from the stem cell graft. The CDR3 is CSVEEPGTALNEQFF. CDR3 bases: TGCAGCGTTGAGGAGCCCGGGACAGCTCTCAATGAGCAGTTCTTC.